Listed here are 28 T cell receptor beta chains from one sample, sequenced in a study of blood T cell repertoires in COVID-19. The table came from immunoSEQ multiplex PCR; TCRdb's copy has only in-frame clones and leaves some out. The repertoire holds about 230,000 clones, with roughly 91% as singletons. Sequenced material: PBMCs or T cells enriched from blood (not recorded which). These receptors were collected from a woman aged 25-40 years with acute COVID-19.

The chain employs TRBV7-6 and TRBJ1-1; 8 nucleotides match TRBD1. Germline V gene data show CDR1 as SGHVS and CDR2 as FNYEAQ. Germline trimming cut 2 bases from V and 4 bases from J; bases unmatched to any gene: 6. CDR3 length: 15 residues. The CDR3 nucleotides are TGTGCCAGCAGCTTACGCGGACAGGGAGGCACTGAAGCTTTCTTT. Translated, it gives CASSLRGQGGTEAFF.

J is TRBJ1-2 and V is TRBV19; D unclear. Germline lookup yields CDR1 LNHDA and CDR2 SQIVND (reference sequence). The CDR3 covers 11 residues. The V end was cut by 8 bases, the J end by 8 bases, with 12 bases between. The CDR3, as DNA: TGTGCCAGTGGCCCCATCCAGGGCTACACCTTC. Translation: CASGPIQGYTF.

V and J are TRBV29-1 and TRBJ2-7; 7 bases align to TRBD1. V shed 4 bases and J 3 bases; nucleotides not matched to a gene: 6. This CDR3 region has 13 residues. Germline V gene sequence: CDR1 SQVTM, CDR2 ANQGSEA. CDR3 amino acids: CSVAPTGSYEQYF. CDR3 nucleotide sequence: TGCAGCGTTGCCCCGACAGGGAGCTACGAGCAGTACTTC.

CDR3 nucleotides: TGCGCCAGCAGCTTCGGAGGGGGCAACACTGAAGCTTTCTTT. This codes for CASSFGGGNTEAFF. The rearrangement joins TRBV5-1 to TRBJ1-1; 7 nucleotides line up with TRBD1. Looked up from germline, CDR1 is SGHRS and CDR2 is YFSETQ. CDR3 length equals 14 residues. V trimming: 2 bases; J trimming: 2 bases; junction bases outside the gene matches: 3.

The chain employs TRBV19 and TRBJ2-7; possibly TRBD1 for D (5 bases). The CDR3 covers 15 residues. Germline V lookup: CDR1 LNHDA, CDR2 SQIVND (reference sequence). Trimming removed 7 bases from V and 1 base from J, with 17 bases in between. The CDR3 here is CASKYESQGSYEQYF. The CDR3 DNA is TGTGCCAGTAAATATGAAAGCCAGGGATCCTACGAGCAGTACTTC.

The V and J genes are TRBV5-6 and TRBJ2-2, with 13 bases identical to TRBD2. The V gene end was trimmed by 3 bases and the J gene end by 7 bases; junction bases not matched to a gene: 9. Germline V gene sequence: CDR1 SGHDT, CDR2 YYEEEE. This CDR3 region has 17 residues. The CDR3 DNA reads TGTGCCAGCAGCTCTCTGGGACTAGCGGGGCCCTACGGGGAGCTGTTTTTT. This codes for CASSSLGLAGPYGELFF.

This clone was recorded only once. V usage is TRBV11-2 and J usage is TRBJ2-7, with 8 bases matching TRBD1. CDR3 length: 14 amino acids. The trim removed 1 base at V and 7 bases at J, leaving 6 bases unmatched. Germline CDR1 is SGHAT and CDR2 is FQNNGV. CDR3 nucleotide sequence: TGTGCCAGCAGCTTAGGGGCAGGGGGCGGAGAGCAGTACTTC. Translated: CASSLGAGGGEQYF.

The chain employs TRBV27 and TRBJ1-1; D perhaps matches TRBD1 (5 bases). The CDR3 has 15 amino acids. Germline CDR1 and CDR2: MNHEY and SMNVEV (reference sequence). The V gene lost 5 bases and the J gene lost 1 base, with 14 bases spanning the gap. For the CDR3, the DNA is TGTGCCAGCAGTCCATCACGGCAGGGGAACACTGAAGCTTTCTTT. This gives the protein CASSPSRQGNTEAFF.

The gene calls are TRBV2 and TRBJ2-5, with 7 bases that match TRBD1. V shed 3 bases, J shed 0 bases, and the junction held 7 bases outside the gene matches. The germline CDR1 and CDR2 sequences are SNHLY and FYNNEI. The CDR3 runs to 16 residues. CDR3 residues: CASSDGTEKYQETQYF. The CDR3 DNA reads TGTGCCAGCAGTGACGGGACAGAGAAGTACCAAGAGACCCAGTACTTC.

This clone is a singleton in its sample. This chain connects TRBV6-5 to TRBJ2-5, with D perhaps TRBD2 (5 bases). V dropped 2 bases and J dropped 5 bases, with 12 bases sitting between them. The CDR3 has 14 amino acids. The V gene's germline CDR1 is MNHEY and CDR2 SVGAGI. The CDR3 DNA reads TGTGCCAGCAGTTACGGGGTCGGGATCGAGACCCAGTACTTC. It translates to CASSYGVGIETQYF.

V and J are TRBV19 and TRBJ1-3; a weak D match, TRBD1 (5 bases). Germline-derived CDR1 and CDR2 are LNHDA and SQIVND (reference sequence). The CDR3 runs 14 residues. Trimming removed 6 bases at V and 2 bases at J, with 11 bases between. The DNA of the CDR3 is TGTGCCAGTAGAAATCAGGGAACTGGAAACACCATATATTTT. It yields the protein CASRNQGTGNTIYF.

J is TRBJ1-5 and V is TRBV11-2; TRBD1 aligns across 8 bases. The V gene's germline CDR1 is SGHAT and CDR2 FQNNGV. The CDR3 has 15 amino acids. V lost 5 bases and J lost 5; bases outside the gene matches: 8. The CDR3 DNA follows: TGTGCCAGCAGCCAAGGACAGGGAACGGATCAGCCCCAGCATTTT. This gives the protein CASSQGQGTDQPQHF.

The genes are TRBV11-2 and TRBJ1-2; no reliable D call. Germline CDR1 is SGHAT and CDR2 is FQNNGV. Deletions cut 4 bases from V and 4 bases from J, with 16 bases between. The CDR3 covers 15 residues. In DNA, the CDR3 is TGTGCCAGCAGCTCGTTAAAGCTATTTACCTATGGCTACACCTTC. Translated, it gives CASSSLKLFTYGYTF.

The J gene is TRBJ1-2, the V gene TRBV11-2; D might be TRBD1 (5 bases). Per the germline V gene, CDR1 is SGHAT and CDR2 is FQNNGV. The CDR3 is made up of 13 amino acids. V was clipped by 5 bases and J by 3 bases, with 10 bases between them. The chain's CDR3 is CASSPRGDYGYTF. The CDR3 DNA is TGTGCCAGCAGCCCCCGGGGGGACTATGGCTACACCTTC. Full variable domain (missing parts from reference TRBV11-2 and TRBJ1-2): EAGVAQSPRYKIIEKRQSVAFWCNPISGHATLYWYQQILGQGPKLLIQFQNNGVVDDSQLPKDRFSAERLKGVDSTLKIQPAKLEDSAVYLCASSPRGDYGYTFGSGTRLTVV.

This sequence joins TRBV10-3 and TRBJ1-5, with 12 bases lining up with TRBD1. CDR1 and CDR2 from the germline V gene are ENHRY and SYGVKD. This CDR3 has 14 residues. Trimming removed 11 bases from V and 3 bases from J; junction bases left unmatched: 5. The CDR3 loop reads CASGTGGFNQPQHF. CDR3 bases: TGTGCCTCAGGGACAGGGGGCTTCAATCAGCCCCAGCATTTT.

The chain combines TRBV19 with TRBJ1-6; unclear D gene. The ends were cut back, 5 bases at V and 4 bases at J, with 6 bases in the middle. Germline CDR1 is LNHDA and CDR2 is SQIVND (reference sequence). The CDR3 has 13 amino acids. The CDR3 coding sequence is TGTGCCAGTAGTCCGGGGTATAATTCACCCCTCCACTTT. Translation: CASSPGYNSPLHF.

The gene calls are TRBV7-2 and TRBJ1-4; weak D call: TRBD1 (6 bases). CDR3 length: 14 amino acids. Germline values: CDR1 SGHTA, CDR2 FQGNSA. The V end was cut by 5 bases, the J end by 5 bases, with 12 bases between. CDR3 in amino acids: CASSAQGRNEKLFF. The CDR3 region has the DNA TGTGCCAGCAGCGCCCAGGGGCGGAATGAAAAACTGTTTTTT.

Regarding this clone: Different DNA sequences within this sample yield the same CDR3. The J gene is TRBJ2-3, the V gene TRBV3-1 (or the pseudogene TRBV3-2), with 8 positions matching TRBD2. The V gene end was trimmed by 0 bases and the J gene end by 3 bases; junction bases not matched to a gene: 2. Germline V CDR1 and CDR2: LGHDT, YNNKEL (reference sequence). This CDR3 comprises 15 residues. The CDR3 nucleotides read TGTGCCAGCAGCCAAGAGGGCGGGGGGACAGATACGCAGTATTTT. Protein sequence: CASSQEGGGTDTQYF.

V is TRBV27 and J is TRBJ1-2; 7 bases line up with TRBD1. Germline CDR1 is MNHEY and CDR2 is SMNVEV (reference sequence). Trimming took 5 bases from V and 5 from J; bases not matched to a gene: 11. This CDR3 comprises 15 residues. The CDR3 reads CASSRYRGRGYGYTF. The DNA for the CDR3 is TGTGCCAGCAGTAGATACAGGGGAAGAGGGTATGGCTACACCTTC.

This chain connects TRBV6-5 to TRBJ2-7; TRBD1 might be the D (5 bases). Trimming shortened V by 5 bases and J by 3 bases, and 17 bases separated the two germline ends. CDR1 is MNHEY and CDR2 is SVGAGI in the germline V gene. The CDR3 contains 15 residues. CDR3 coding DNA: TGTGCCAGCAGTCCACAGCTGGGGCAGTACTACGAGCAGTACTTC. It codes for CASSPQLGQYYEQYF.

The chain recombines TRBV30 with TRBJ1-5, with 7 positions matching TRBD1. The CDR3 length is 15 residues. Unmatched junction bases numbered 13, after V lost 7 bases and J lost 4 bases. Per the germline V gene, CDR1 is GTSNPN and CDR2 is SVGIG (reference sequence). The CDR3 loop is CAYQPTGQLNQPQHF. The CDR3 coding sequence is TGTGCCTACCAGCCCACGGGACAGCTAAATCAGCCCCAGCATTTT.

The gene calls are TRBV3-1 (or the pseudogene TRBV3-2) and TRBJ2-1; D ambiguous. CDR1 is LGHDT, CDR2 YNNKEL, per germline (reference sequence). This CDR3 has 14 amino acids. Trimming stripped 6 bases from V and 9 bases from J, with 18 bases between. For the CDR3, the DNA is TGTGCCAGCAGACACTTAGCCGGAGACGGTGAGCAGTTCTTC. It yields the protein CASRHLAGDGEQFF.

The CDR3 loop reads CASRSGQSYEQYF. The CDR3 DNA follows: TGTGCCAGTCGATCAGGGCAGTCCTACGAGCAGTACTTC. The J gene is TRBJ2-7, the V gene TRBV7-2, with D possibly matching TRBD1 (5 bases). The CDR3 sequence is 13 residues long. Deletions cut 9 bases from V and 1 base from J, with 13 bases between. Germline CDR1 reads SGHTA; CDR2 reads FQGNSA.

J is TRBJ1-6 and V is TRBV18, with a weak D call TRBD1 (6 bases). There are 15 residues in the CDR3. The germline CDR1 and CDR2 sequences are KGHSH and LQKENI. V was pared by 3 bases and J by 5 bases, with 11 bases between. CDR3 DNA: TGTGCCAGCTCACCCGGACAGTCGGATAATTCACCCCTCCACTTT. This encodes CASSPGQSDNSPLHF.

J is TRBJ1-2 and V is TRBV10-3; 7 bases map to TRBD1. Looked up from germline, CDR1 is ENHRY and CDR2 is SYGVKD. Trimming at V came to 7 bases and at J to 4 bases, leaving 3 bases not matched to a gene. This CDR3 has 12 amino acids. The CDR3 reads CAIMSGGYGYTF. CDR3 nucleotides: TGTGCCATCATGTCAGGGGGCTATGGCTACACCTTC.

CDR3 DNA: TGCGCCAGCAGGAGGACAGAATTAAATGAAAAACTGTTTTTT. This encodes CASRRTELNEKLFF. This rearrangement joins TRBV10-2 to TRBJ1-4; D might be TRBD1 (6 bases). V was trimmed by 6 bases and J by 5 bases, leaving 13 bases between them. CDR1 and CDR2 from the germline V gene are WSHSY and SAAADI. The CDR3 covers 14 residues.

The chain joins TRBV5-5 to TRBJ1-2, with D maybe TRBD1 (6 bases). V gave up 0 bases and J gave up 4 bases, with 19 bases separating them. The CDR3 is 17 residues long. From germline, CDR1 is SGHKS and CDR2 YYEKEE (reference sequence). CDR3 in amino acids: CASSLAGAAGESYGYTF. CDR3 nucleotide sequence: TGTGCCAGCAGCTTGGCCGGTGCGGCAGGGGAGAGCTATGGCTACACCTTC.

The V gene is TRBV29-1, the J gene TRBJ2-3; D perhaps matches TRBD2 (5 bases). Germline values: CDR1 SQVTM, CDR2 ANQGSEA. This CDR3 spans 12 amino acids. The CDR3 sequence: CSGAGLTDTQYF. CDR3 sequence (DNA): TGCAGTGGTGCGGGCCTGACAGATACGCAGTATTTT.